Below, one T cell receptor beta chain is given with its context. Its antigen is as yet unknown. Profiled with immunoSEQ multiplex PCR; TCRdb holds only in-frame clones, not every one. The data contain 8,500 to 14,000 clones, 90% to 95% of them singletons. Trimming cost V 1 base and J 0 bases, with 14 bases left between them. The CDR3 covers 16 residues. Germline CDR1 SGHKS, CDR2 YYEKEE (reference sequence). The entry originates in a study of chemoradiotherapy in HPV16-positive cancers. Repeated repertoire sampling spanned the course of chemoradiotherapy. Study-wide points: Candidate HPV-specific clones and E7-related TCR motifs grew in tumor during treatment. In HPV16-positive patients, HPV-responsive T-cell expansion tracked better recurrence-free survival. Functional assays defining HPV-specific T cells used only a couple of HPV16-positive patients.

The chain has TRBV5-5 and TRBJ2-7, with unresolved D. This receptor was obtained from a human donor with HPV-associated anogenital cancer. The specimen was blood, collected from a patient who underwent chemoradiotherapy. The chain's CDR3 is CASSLSTGRYSYEQYF. CDR3 in DNA: TGTGCCAGCAGCTTGTCGACCGGACGGTACTCCTACGAGCAGTACTTC.